This entry describes one TCR beta chain. What it binds is unknown. The CDR3 consists of 13 residues. V lost 1 base and J lost 2, with 5 bases in between. Germline V gene lookup returns CDR1 KGHSH and CDR2 LQKENI. This entry comes from a study of shared clonotypes between healthy human individuals. Overall study context: The plates for each donor numbered three CD4 naive, three CD4 memory, two CD8 naive and one CD8 memory. Study findings and constraints: Memory subsets had estimated richness that was generally smaller than that of naive subsets.

Produced via immunoSEQ multiplex PCR; TCRdb's table is partial and in-frame only. The profile covers about 120,000 clones, with under 70% appearing a single time and under 25% taken by the ten largest. This receptor was identified in a woman aged 30 to 39 in good health. Sequencing used memory CD8+ T cells sorted from blood. Described subset: CD45RO+ cells pooled with CCR7-negative TemRA cells. The gene calls are TRBV18 and TRBJ1-2; D is perhaps TRBD1 (5 bases). The CDR3: CASSPQGNYGYTF. DNA of the CDR3: TGTGCCAGCTCACCACAGGGGAACTATGGCTACACCTTC.